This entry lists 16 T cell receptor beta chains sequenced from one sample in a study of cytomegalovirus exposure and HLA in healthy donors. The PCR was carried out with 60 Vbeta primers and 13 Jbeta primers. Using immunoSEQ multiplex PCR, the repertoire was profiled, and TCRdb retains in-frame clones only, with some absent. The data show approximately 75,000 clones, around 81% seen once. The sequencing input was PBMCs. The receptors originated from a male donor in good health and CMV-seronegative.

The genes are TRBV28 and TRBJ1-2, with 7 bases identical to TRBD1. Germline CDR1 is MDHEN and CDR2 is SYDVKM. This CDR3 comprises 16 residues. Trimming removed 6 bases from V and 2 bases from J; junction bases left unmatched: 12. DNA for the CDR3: TGTGCCAGCAGAACGGAAATGGGACAGAACAACTATGGCTACACCTTC. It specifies CASRTEMGQNNYGYTF.

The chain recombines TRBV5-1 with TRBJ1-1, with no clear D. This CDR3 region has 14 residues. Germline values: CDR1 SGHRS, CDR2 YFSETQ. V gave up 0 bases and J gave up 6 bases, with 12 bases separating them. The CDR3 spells CASSLEYGSAEAFF. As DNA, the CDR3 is TGCGCCAGCAGCTTGGAATACGGTTCTGCTGAAGCTTTCTTT.

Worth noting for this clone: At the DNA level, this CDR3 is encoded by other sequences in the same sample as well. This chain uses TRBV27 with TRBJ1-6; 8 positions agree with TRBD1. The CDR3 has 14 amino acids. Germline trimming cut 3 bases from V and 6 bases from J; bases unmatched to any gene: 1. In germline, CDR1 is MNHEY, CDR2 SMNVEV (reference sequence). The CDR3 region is CASSLDRVNSPLHF. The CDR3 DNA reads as TGTGCCAGCAGTTTGGACAGGGTTAATTCACCCCTCCACTTT.

CDR3 DNA sequence: TGTGCCAGCAGCTTGGTAGCTGCGGGATACACTGAAGCTTTCTTT. Its translation: CASSLVAAGYTEAFF. This chain links TRBV5-4 with TRBJ1-1; D is unresolved. Trimming took 0 bases from V and 3 from J, leaving 12 bases between them. Germline V gives CDR1 SGHNT, CDR2 YYREEE (reference sequence). This CDR3 contains 15 residues.

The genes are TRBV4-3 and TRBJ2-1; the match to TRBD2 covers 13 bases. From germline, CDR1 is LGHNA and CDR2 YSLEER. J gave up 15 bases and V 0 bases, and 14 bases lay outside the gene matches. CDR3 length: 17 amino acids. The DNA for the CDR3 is TGCGCCAGCAGCCAAGACCTAGGACTAGCGGGGGACAGCAGCAGGTTCTTC. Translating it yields CASSQDLGLAGDSSRFF.

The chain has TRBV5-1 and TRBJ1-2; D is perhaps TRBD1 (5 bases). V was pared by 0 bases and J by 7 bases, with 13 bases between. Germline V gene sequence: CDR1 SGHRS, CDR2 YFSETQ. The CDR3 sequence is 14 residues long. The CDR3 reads CASSLEGVVFGYTF. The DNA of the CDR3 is TGCGCCAGCAGCTTGGAAGGGGTTGTGTTTGGCTACACCTTC. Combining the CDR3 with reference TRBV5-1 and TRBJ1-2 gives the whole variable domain KAGVTQTPRYLIKTRGQQVTLSCSPISGHRSVSWYQQTPGQGLQFLFEYFSETQRNKGNFPGRFSGRQFSNSRSEMNVSTLELGDSALYLCASSLEGVVFGYTFGSGTRLTVV.

The CDR3: CASSFSGRALNEQFF. The CDR3, as DNA: TGCGCCAGCAGCTTTAGCGGGAGGGCCCTCAATGAGCAGTTCTTC. This chain joins TRBV5-1 and TRBJ2-1, with 11 bases that match TRBD2. After removal of 2 bases from V and 6 bases from J, the junction contained 4 bases not matched to a gene. The germline V gene encodes CDR1 SGHRS and CDR2 YFSETQ. This CDR3 is 15 amino acids long.

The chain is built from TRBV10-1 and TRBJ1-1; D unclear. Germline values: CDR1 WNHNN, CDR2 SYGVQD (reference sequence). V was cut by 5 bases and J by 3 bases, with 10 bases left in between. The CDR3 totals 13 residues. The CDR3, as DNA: TGCGCCAGCAGTCCCGGAGAATACACTGAAGCTTTCTTT. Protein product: CASSPGEYTEAFF.

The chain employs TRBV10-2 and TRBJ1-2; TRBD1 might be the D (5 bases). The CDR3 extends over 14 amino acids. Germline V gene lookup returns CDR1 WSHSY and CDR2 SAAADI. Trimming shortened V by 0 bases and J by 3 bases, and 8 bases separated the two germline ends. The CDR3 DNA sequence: TGCGCCAGCAGTGAGTCGAGACAGTACTATGGCTACACCTTC. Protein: CASSESRQYYGYTF.

Here the CDR3 DNA reads TGCAGCGTTGACGGGTTCACTGAAGCTTTCTTT. This codes for CSVDGFTEAFF. The rearrangement uses TRBV29-1 and TRBJ1-1; D not certain. Germline CDR1 and CDR2: SQVTM and ANQGSEA. This CDR3 has 11 amino acids. V lost 3 bases and J lost 4, with 6 bases in between. The full variable domain, its missing parts supplied by reference TRBV29-1 and TRBJ1-1, is SAVISQKPSRDICQRGTSLTIQCQVDSQVTMMFWYRQQPGQSLTLIATANQGSEATYESGFVIDKFPISRPNLTFSTLTVSNMSPEDSSIYLCSVDGFTEAFFGQGTRLTVV.

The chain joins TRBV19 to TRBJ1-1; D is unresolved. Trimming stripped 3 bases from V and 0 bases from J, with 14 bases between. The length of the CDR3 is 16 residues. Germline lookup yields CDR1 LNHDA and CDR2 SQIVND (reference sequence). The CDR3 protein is CASSMYSNPMNTEAFF. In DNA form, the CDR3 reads TGTGCCAGTAGTATGTACAGCAATCCCATGAACACTGAAGCTTTCTTT.

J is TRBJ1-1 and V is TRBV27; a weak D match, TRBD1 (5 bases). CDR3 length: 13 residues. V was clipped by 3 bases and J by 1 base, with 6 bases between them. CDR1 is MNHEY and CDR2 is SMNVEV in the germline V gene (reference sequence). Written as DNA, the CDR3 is TGTGCCAGCAGTTTTACAGGGAACACTGAAGCTTTCTTT. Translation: CASSFTGNTEAFF.

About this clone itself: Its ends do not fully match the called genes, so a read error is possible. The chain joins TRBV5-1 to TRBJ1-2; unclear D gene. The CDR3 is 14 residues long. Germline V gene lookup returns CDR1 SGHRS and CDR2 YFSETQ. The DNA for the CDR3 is TGCGCCAGCAGCTTGGACCAACTAGGGAATGGCTACCCCTTC. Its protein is CASSLDQLGNGYPF.

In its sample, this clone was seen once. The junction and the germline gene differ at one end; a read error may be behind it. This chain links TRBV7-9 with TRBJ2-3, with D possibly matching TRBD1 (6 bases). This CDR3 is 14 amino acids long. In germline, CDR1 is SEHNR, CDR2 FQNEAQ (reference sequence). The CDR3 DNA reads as TGTTCCAGCAGCACAATACAGGGTACAGATACGCAGTATTTT. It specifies CSSSTIQGTDTQYF.

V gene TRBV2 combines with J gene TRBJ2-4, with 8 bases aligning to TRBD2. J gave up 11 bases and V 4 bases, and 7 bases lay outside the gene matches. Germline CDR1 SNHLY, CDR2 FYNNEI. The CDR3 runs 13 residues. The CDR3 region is CASSAGTSIFQYF. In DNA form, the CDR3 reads TGTGCCAGCAGTGCAGGGACTAGTATTTTTCAGTACTTC.

The CDR3 sequence is CSRWSQETQYF. CDR3 sequence (DNA): TGCAGCCGGTGGTCCCAAGAGACCCAGTACTTC. The gene calls are TRBV29-1 and TRBJ2-5; D unclear. CDR1 and CDR2 (germline): SQVTM, ANQGSEA. The length of the CDR3 is 11 residues. Deletions cut 8 bases from V and 1 base from J, with 8 bases between.